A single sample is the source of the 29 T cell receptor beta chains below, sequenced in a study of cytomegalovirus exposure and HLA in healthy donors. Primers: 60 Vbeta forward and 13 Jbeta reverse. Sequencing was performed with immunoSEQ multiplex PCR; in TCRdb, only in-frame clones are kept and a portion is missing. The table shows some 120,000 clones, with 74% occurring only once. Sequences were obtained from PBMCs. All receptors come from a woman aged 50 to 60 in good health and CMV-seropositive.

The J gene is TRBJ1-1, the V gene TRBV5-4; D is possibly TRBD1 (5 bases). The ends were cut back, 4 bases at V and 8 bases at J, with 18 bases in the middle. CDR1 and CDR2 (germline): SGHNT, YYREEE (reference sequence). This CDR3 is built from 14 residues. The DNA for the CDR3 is TGTGCCAGCAGCGTGGGGGTGCGCGGGCCCGAAGCTTTCTTT. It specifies CASSVGVRGPEAFF. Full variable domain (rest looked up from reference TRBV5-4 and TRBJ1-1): ETGVTQSPTHLIKTRGQQVTLRCSSQSGHNTVSWYQQALGQGPQFIFQYYREEENGRGNFPPRFSGLQFPNYSSELNVNALELDDSALYLCASSVGVRGPEAFFGQGTRLTVV.

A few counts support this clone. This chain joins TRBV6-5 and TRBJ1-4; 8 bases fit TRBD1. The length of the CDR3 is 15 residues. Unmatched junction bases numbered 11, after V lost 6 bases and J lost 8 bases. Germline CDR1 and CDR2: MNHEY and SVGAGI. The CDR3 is CASSRVDRGGEKLFF. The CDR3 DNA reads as TGTGCCAGCAGCCGAGTTGACAGGGGAGGAGAAAAACTGTTTTTT.

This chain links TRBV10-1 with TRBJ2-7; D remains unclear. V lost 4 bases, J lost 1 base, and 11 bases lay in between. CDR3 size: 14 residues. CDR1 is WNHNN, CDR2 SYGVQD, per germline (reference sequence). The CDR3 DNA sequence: TGCGCCAGCAGTGGGCAGGTCAATTCCTACGAGCAGTACTTC. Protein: CASSGQVNSYEQYF.

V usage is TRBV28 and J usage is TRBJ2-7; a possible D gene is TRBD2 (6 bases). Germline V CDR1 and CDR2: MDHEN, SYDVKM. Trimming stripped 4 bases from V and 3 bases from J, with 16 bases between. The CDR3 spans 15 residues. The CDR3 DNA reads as TGTGCCAGCAGTTCCCCGGTGTCGGGAGACTACGAGCAGTACTTC. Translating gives CASSSPVSGDYEQYF.

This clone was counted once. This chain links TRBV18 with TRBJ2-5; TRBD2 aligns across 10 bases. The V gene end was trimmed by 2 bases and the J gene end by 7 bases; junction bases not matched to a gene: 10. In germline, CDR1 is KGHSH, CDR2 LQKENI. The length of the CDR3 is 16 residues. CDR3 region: CASSPGQRGGTVTQYF. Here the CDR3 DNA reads TGTGCCAGCTCACCAGGCCAGCGGGGGGGCACAGTGACCCAGTACTTC.

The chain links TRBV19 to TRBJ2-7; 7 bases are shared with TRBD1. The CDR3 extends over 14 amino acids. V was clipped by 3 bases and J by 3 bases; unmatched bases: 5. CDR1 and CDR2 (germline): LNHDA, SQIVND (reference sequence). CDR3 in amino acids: CASSIDRVGYEQYF. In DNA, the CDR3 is TGTGCCAGTAGTATTGACAGGGTAGGCTACGAGCAGTACTTC.

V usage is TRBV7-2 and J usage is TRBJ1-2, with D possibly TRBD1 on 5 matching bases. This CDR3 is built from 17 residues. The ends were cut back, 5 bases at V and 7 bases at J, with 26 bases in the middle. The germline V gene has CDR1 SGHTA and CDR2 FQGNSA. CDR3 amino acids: CASSPPRQLNNFGGYTF. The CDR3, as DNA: TGTGCCAGCAGCCCGCCGAGACAGCTGAACAATTTTGGTGGCTACACCTTC.

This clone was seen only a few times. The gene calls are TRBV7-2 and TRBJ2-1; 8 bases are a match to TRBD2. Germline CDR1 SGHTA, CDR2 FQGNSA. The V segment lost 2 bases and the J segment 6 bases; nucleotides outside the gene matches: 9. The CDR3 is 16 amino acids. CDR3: CASSLRIGGAVNEQFF. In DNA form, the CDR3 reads TGTGCCAGCAGCTTAAGGATCGGGGGGGCGGTCAATGAGCAGTTCTTC. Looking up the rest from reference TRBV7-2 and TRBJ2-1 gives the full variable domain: GAGVSQSPSNKVTEKGKDVELRCDPISGHTALYWYRQSLGQGLEFLIYFQGNSAPDKSGLPSDRFSAERTGGSVSTLTIQRTQQEDSAVYLCASSLRIGGAVNEQFFGPGTRLTVL.

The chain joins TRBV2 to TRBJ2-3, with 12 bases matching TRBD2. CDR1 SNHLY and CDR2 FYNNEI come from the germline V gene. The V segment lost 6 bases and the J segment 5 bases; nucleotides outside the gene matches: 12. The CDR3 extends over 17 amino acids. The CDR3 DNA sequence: TGTGCCAGCAGCGCTATTCTAGCGGGGGGGCGTAAAGATACGCAGTATTTT. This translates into CASSAILAGGRKDTQYF.

The CDR3 sequence: CATGSPGANVLTF. CDR3 coding DNA: TGTGCCACTGGCAGTCCTGGGGCCAACGTCCTGACTTTC. The rearrangement links TRBV15 to TRBJ2-6; no reliable D call. This CDR3 is built from 13 residues. Germline loops: CDR1 LNHNV, CDR2 YYDKDF (reference sequence). With 9 bases removed from V and 2 bases from J, the gap between germline ends came to 8 bases.

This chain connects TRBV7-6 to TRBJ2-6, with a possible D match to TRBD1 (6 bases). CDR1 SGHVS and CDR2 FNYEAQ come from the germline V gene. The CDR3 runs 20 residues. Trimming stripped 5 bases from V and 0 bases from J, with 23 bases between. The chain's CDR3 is CASSPTPGTQVISGANVLTF. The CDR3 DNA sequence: TGTGCCAGCAGCCCGACGCCCGGGACACAAGTGATCTCTGGGGCCAACGTCCTGACTTTC. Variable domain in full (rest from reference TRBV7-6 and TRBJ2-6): GAGVSQSPRYKVTKRGQDVALRCDPISGHVSLYWYRQALGQGPEFLTYFNYEAQQDKSGLPNDRFSAERPEGSISTLTIQRTEQRDSAMYRCASSPTPGTQVISGANVLTFGAGSRLTVL.

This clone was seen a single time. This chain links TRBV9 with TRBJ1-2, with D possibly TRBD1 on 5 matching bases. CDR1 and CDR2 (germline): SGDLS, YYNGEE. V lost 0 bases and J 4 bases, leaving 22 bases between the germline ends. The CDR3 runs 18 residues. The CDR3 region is CASSVESRLGGSFYGYTF. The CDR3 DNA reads TGTGCCAGCAGCGTAGAGTCGAGACTCGGGGGGTCCTTCTATGGCTACACCTTC. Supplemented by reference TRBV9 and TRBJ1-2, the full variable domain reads DSGVTQTPKHLITATGQRVTLRCSPRSGDLSVYWYQQSLDQGLQFLIQYYNGEERAKGNILERFSAQQFPDLHSELNLSSLELGDSALYFCASSVESRLGGSFYGYTFGSGTRLTVV.

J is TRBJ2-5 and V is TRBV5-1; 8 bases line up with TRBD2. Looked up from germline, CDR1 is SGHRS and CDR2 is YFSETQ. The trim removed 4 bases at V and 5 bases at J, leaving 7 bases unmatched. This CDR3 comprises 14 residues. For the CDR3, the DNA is TGCGCCAGCAGCCCCGGACTAGCTGGGGAGACCCAGTACTTC. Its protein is CASSPGLAGETQYF.

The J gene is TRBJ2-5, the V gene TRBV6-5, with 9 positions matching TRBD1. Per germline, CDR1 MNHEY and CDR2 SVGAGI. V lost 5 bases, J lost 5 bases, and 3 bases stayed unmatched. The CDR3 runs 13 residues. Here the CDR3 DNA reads TGTGCCAGCAGTGGACAGGGGCGGGAGACCCAGTACTTC. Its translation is CASSGQGRETQYF.

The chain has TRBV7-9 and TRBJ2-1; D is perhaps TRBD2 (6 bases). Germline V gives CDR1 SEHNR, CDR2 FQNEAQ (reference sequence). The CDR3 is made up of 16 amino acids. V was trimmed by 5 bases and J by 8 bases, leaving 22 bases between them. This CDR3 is CASSPGGGTAGYEQFF. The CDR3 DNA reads TGTGCCAGCAGCCCCGGTGGAGGAACTGCGGGGTATGAGCAGTTCTTC.

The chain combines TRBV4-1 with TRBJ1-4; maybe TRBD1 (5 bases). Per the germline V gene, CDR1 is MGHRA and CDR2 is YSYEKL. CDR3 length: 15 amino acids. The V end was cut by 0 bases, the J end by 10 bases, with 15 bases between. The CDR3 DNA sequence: TGCGCCAGCAGCCAAGATTTTGGAAGACAGCGAAAACTGTTTTTT. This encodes CASSQDFGRQRKLFF.

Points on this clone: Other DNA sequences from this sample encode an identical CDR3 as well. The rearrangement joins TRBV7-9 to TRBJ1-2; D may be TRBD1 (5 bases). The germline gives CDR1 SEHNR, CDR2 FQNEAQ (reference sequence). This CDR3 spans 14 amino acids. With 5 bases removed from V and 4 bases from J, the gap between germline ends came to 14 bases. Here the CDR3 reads CASSTDGGGYGYTF. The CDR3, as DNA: TGTGCCAGCAGCACAGATGGGGGAGGCTATGGCTACACCTTC. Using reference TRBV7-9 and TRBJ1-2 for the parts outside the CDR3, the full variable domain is DTGVSQNPRHKITKRGQNVTFRCDPISEHNRLYWYRQTLGQGPEFLTYFQNEAQLEKSRLLSDRFSAERPKGSFSTLEIQRTEQGDSAMYLCASSTDGGGYGYTFGSGTRLTVV.

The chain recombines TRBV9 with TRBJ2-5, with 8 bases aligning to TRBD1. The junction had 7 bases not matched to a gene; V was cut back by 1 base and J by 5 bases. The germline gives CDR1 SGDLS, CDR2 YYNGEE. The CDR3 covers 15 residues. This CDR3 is CASSVNQGARETQYF. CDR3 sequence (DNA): TGTGCCAGCAGCGTAAACCAGGGGGCGCGGGAGACCCAGTACTTC. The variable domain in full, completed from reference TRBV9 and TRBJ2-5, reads DSGVTQTPKHLITATGQRVTLRCSPRSGDLSVYWYQQSLDQGLQFLIQYYNGEERAKGNILERFSAQQFPDLHSELNLSSLELGDSALYFCASSVNQGARETQYFGPGTRLLVL.

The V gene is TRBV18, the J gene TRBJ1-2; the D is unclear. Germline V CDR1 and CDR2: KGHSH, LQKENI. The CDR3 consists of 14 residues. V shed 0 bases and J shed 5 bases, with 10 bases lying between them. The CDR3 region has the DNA TGTGCCAGCTCACCACCGTTAACAGATTATGGCTACACCTTC. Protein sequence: CASSPPLTDYGYTF.

CDR3 residues: CASSPGTAGYEQYF. The DNA for the CDR3 is TGCGCCAGCAGCCCCGGGACAGCGGGCTACGAGCAGTACTTC. The chain couples TRBV5-1 to TRBJ2-7; perhaps TRBD1 as D (7 bases). Between the trimmed V and J ends, which lost 4 bases and 3 bases, there was a span of 14 bases. This CDR3 spans 14 amino acids. Germline CDR1 is SGHRS and CDR2 is YFSETQ.

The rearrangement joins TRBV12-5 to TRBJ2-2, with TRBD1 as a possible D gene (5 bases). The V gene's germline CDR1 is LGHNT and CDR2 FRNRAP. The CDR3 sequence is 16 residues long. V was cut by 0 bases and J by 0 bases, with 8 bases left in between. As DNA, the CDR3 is TGTGCTAGTGGTTTGGTTGTAGGGGCGAACACCGGGGAGCTGTTTTTT. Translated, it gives CASGLVVGANTGELFF. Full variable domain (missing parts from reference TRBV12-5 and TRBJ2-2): DARVTQTPRHKVTEMGQEVTMRCQPILGHNTVFWYRQTMMQGLELLAYFRNRAPLDDSGMPKDRFSAEMPDATLATLKIQPSEPRDSAVYFCASGLVVGANTGELFFGEGSRLTVL.

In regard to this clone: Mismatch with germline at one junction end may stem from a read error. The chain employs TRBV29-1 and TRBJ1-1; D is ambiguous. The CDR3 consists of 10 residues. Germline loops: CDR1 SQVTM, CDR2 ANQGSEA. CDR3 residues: CNVRYTEAFF. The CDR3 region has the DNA TGCAACGTTCGTTACACTGAAGCTTTCTTT.

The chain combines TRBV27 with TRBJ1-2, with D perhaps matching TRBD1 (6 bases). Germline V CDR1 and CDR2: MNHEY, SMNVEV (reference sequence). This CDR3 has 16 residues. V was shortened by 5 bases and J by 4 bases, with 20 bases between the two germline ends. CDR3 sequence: CASSLEQGPLFYGYTF. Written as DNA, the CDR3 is TGTGCCAGCAGTCTAGAACAGGGCCCGCTTTTCTATGGCTACACCTTC.

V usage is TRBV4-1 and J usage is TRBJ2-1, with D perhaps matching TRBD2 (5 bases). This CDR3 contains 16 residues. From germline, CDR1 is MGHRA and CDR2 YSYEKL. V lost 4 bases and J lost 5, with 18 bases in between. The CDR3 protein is CASSRFDTRTNNEQFF. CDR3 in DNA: TGCGCCAGCAGCCGGTTCGACACTAGAACTAACAATGAGCAGTTCTTC.

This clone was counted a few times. The CDR3, as DNA: TGTGCCAGCAGCTCAGGGACAGGGGGCAACGGCTACACCTTC. Amino acids: CASSSGTGGNGYTF. The V call is TRBV13, the J call TRBJ1-2; 12 bases are shared with TRBD1. This CDR3 spans 14 amino acids. The V and J ends lost 4 bases and 8 bases, in that order; junction bases with no gene match: 5. Germline V CDR1 and CDR2: PRHDT, FYEKMQ (reference sequence).

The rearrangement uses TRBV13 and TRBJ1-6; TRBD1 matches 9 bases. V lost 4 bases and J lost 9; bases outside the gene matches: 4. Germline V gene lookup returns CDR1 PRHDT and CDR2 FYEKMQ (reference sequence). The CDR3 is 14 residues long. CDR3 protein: CASSSGTGISPLHF. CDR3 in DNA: TGTGCCAGCAGCTCCGGGACAGGGATTTCACCCCTCCACTTT.

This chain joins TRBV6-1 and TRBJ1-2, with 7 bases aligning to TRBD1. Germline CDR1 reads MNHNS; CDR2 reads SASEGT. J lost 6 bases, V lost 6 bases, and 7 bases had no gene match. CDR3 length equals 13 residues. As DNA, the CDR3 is TGTGCCAGCAGATACGACAGGGTTAATGGCTACACCTTC. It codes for CASRYDRVNGYTF.

The CDR3 sequence is CASSQTGGFSKETQYF. As DNA, the CDR3 is TGCGCCAGCAGCCAAACAGGGGGCTTCTCGAAAGAGACCCAGTACTTC. The chain couples TRBV4-3 to TRBJ2-5; 9 positions match TRBD1. Per germline, CDR1 LGHNA and CDR2 YSLEER. The CDR3 totals 16 residues. J gave up 3 bases and V 2 bases, and 7 bases lay outside the gene matches.

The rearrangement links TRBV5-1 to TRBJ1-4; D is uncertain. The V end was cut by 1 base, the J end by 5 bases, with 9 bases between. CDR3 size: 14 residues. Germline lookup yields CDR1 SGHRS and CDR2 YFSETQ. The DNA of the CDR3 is TGCGCCAGCAGCTTGCCGGGGTCGAATGAAAAACTGTTTTTT. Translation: CASSLPGSNEKLFF.